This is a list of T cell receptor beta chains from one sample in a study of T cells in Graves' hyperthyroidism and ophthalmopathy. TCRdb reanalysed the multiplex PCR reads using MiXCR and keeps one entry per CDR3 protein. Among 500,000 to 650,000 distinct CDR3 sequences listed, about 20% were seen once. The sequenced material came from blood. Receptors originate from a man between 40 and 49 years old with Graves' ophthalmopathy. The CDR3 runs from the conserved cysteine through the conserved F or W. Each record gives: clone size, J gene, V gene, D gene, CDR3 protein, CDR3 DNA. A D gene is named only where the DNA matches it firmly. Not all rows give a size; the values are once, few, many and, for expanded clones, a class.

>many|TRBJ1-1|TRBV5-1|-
CASSKGLMNTEAFF
TGCGCCAGCAGCAAAGGACTGATGAACACTGAAGCTTTCTTT
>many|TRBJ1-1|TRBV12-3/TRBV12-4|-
CASSFAGGLEAFF
TGTGCCAGCAGTTTCGCGGGAGGACTTGAAGCTTTCTTT
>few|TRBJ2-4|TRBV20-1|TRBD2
CSAYPGLADLAKNIQYF
TGCAGTGCCTATCCCGGACTAGCGGATCTAGCCAAAAACATTCAGTACTTC
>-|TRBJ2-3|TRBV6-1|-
CASSQGGKHTDTQYF
TGTGCCAGCAGCCAGGGGGGTAAACACACAGATACGCAGTATTTT
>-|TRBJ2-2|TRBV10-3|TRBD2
CAISEGLAAVELFF
TGTGCCATCAGTGAGGGACTAGCGGCAGTGGAGCTGTTTTTT
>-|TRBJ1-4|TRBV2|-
CASSIHGVAKLFF
TGTGCCAGCAGTATCCACGGGGTGGCAAAACTGTTTTTT
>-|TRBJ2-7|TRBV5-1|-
CASSPRTEAYEQYF
TGCGCCAGCAGCCCCCGGACAGAGGCCTACGAGCAGTACTTC
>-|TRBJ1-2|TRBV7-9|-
CASSKDGDAGGYTF
TGTGCCAGCAGCAAAGACGGGGACGCGGGTGGCTACACCTTC
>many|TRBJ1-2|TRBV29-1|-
CSVDGDGYTF
TGCAGCGTTGACGGGGATGGCTACACCTTC
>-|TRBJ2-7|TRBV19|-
CASTYGNEQYF
TGTGCCAGTACTTATGGGAACGAGCAGTACTTC
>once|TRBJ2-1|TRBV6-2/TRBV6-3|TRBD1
CASNPGQGAFLSEQFF
TGTGCCAGCAATCCGGGACAGGGGGCTTTTCTGTCTGAGCAGTTCTTC
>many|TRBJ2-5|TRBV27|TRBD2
CASSLTSGGQETQYF
TGTGCCAGCAGTTTAACTAGCGGGGGGCAAGAGACCCAGTACTTC
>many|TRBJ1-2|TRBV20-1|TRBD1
CSVRDRGNGYTF
TGCAGTGTTCGGGACAGGGGGAATGGCTACACCTTC
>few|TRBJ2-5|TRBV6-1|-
CASNTGLSETQYF
TGTGCCAGCAATACAGGGTTGTCAGAGACCCAGTACTTC
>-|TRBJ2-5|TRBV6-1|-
CASSHTETQYF
TGTGCCAGCAGTCATACTGAGACCCAGTACTTC
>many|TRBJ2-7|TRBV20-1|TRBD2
CSARVLAGNSYEQYF
TGCAGTGCTAGAGTACTAGCGGGGAACTCCTACGAGCAGTACTTC
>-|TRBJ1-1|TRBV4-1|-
CASSHIAGEAFF
TGCGCCAGCAGCCACATAGCAGGTGAAGCTTTCTTT
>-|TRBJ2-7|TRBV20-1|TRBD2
CSAKGGRASYEQYF
TGCAGTGCCAAGGGCGGGAGGGCCTCGTACGAGCAGTACTTC
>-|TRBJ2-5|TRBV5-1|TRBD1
CASRLNGQGAGETQYF
TGCGCCAGCAGGCTGAATGGACAGGGGGCTGGAGAGACCCAGTACTTC
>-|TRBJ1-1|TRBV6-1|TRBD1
CASSHRTGMYGTEAFF
TGTGCCAGCAGCCACCGGACAGGGATGTATGGCACTGAAGCTTTCTTT
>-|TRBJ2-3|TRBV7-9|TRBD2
CASSPRPSGRVLDTQYF
TGTGCCAGCAGCCCCAGGCCTAGCGGGAGAGTATTAGATACGCAGTATTTT
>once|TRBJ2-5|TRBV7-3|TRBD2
CASSLEAASGGTQYF
TGTGCCAGCAGCTTAGAGGCGGCTAGCGGAGGGACCCAGTACTTC
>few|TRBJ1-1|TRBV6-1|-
CAGSYKPNTEAFF
TGTGCCGGGTCGTATAAACCGAACACTGAAGCTTTCTTT
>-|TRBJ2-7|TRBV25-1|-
CASGRRTEESYEQYF
TGTGCCAGCGGCCGACGAACGGAAGAATCCTACGAGCAGTACTTC
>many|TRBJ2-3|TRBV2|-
CASSVVLAGDTQYF
TGTGCCAGCAGCGTGGTGCTAGCCGGGGATACGCAGTATTTT
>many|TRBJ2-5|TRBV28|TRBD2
CASSARESGKETQYF
TGTGCCAGCAGTGCGCGGGAGAGCGGCAAAGAGACCCAGTACTTC
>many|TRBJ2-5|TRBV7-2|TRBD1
CASSPLRTGRETQYF
TGTGCCAGCAGCCCTCTCAGGACAGGGAGGGAGACCCAGTACTTC